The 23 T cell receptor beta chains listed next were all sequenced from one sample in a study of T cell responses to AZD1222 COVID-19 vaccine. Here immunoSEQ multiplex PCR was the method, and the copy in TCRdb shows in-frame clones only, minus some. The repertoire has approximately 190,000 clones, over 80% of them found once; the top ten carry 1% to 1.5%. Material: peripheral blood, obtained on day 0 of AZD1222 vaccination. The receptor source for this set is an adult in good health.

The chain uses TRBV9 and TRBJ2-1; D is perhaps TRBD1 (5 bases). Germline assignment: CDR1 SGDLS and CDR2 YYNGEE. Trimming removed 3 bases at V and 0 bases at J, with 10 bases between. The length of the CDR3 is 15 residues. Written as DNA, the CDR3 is TGTGCCAGCAGCGACTCGCAGGGCTCCTACAATGAGCAGTTCTTC. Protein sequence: CASSDSQGSYNEQFF.

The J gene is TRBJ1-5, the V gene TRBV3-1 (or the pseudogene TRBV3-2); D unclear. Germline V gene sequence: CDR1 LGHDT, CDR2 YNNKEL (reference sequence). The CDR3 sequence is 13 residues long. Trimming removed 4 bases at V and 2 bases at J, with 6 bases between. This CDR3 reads CASSPSGNQPQHF. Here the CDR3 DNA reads TGTGCCAGCAGCCCCAGTGGCAATCAGCCCCAGCATTTT.

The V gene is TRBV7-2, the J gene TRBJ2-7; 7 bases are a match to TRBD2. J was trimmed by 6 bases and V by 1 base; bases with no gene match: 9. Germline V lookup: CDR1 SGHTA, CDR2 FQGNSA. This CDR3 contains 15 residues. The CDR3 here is CASSLVQGRGVEQYF. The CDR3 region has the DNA TGTGCCAGCAGCTTAGTTCAGGGCCGGGGGGTCGAGCAGTACTTC. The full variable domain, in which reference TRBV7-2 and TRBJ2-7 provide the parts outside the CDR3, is GAGVSQSPSNKVTEKGKDVELRCDPISGHTALYWYRQSLGQGLEFLIYFQGNSAPDKSGLPSDRFSAERTGGSVSTLTIQRTQQEDSAVYLCASSLVQGRGVEQYFGPGTRLTVT.

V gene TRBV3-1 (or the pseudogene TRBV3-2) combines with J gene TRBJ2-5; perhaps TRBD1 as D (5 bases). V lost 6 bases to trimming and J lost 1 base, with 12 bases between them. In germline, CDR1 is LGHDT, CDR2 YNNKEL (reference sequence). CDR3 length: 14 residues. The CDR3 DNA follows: TGTGCCAGCAGTACGATGACAGTCCAAGAGACCCAGTACTTC. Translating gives CASSTMTVQETQYF.

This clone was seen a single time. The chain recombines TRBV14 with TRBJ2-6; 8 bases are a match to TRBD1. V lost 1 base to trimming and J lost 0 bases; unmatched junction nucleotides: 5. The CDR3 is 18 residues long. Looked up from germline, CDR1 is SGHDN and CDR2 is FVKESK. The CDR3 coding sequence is TGTGCCAGCAGCCAAGGCAGGGGGCACGACTCTGGGGCCAACGTCCTGACTTTC. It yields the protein CASSQGRGHDSGANVLTF.

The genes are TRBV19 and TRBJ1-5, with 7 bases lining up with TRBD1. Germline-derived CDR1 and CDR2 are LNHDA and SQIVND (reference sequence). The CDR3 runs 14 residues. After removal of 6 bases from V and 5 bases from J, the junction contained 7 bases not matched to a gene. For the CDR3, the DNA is TGTGCCAGTAGCAGCAGGGGGGGGTATCAGCCCCAGCATTTT. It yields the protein CASSSRGGYQPQHF.

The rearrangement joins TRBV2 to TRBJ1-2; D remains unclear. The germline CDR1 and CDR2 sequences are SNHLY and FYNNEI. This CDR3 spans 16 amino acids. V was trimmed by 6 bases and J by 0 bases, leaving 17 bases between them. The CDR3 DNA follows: TGTGCCAGCAGGGGAATGTCAACGACCACTAACTATGGCTACACCTTC. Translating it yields CASRGMSTTTNYGYTF.

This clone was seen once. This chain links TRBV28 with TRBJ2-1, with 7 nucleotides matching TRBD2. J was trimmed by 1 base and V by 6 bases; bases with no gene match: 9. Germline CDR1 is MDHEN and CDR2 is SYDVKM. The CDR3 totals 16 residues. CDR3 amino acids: CASREGGGWSYNEQFF. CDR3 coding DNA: TGTGCCAGCAGGGAGGGCGGGGGATGGTCCTACAATGAGCAGTTCTTC.

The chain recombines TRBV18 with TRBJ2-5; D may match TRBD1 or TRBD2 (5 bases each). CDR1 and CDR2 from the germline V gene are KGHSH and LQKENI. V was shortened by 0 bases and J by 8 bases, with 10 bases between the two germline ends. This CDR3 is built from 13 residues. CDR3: CASSPPGPGTQYF. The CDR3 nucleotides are TGTGCCAGCTCACCACCGGGACCTGGAACCCAGTACTTC.

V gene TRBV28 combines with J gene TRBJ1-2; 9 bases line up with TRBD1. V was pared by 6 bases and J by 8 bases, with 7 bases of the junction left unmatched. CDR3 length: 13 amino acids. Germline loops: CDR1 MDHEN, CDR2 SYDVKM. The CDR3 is CASSPQGAVGYTF. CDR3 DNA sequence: TGTGCCAGCAGCCCACAGGGGGCGGTAGGCTACACCTTC.

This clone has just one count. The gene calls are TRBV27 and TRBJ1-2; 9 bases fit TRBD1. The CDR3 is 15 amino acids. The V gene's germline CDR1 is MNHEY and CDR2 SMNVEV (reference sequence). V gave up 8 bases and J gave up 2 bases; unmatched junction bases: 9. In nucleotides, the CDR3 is TGTGCCAGCTTTGGTGGGGACAGGGCGAACTATGGCTACACCTTC. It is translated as CASFGGDRANYGYTF.

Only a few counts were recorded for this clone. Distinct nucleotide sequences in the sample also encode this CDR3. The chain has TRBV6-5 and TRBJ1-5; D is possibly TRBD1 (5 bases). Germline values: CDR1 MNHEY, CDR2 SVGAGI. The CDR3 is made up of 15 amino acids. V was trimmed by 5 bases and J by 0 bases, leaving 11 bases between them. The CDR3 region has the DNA TGTGCCAGCAGTCCTAGTAGGGGTAGCAATCAGCCCCAGCATTTT. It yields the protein CASSPSRGSNQPQHF.

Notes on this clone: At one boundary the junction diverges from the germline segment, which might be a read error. The CDR3 bases are TGCAGCGTGGGTGGGGCAGCCGCGACCCTCTTC. This codes for CSVGGAAATLF. This chain uses TRBV29-1 with TRBJ1-2; TRBD1 is a possible D gene (5 bases). This CDR3 has 11 residues. Germline CDR1 is SQVTM and CDR2 is ANQGSEA.

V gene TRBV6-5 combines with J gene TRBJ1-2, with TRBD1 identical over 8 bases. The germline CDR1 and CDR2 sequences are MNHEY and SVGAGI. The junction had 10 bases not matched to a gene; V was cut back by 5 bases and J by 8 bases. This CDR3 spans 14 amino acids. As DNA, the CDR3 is TGTGCCAGCAGTACGGACAGGGCCCTCGGGGGCTACACCTTC. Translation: CASSTDRALGGYTF.

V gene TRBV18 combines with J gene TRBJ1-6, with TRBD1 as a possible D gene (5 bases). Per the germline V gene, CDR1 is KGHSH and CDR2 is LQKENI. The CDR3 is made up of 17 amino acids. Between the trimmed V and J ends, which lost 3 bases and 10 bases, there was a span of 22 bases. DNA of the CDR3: TGTGCCAGCTCACCCCCCTCGAATTTGGCAGGGAGGTCACCCCTCCACTTT. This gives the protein CASSPPSNLAGRSPLHF.

The CDR3 protein is CASSLAYGQSGNTIYF. CDR3 in DNA: TGTGCCAGCAGCTTAGCCTACGGGCAGTCTGGAAACACCATATATTTT. The chain combines TRBV7-2 with TRBJ1-3; D call uncertain. The CDR3 extends over 16 amino acids. Germline CDR1 and CDR2: SGHTA and FQGNSA. Trimming pared 0 bases from V and 1 base from J, leaving 10 bases between.

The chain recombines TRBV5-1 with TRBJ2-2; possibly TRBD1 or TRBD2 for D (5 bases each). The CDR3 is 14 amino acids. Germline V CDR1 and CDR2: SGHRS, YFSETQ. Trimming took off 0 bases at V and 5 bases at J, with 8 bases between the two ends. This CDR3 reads CASSLGWGTGELFF. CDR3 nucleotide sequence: TGCGCCAGCAGCTTGGGATGGGGGACCGGGGAGCTGTTTTTT.

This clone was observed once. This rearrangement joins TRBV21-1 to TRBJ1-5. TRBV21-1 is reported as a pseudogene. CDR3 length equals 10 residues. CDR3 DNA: TGTGCCAGCAACGGCCAGCCCCAGCATTTT. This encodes CASNGQPQHF.

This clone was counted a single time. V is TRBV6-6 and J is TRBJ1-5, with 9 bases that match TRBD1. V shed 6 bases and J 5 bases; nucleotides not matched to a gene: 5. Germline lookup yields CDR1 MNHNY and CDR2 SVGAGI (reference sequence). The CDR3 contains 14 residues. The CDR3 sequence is CASSDRGRDQPQHF. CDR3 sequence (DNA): TGTGCCAGCAGCGACAGGGGGAGGGATCAGCCCCAGCATTTT.

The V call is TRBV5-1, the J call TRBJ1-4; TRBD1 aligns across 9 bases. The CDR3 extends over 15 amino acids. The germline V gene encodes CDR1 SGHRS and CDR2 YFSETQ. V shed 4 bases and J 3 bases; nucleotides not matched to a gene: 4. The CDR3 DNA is TGCGCCAGCAGCGCACAGGGGGCGGCTAATGAAAAACTGTTTTTT. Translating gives CASSAQGAANEKLFF. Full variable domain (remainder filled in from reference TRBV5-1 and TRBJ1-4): KAGVTQTPRYLIKTRGQQVTLSCSPISGHRSVSWYQQTPGQGLQFLFEYFSETQRNKGNFPGRFSGRQFSNSRSEMNVSTLELGDSALYLCASSAQGAANEKLFFGSGTQLSVL.

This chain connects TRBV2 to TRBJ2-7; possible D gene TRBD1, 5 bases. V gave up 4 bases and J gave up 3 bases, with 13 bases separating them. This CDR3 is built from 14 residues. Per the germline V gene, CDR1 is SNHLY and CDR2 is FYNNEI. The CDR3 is CASSGQLGRYEQYF. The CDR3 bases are TGTGCCAGCAGTGGACAGCTCGGCCGCTACGAGCAGTACTTC.

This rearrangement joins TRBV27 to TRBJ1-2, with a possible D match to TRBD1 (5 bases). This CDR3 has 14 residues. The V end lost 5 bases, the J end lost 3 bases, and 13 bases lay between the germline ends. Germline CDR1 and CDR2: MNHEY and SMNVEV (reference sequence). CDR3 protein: CASSPWGGDYGYTF. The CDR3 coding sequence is TGTGCCAGCAGTCCCTGGGGGGGGGACTATGGCTACACCTTC.

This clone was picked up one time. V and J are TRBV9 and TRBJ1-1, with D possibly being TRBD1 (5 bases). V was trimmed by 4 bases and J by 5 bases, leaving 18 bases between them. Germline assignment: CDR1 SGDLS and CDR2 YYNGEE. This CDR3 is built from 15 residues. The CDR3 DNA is TGTGCCAGCAGCCCCAGAAGGGGACGAGGGACTGAAGCTTTCTTT. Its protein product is CASSPRRGRGTEAFF.